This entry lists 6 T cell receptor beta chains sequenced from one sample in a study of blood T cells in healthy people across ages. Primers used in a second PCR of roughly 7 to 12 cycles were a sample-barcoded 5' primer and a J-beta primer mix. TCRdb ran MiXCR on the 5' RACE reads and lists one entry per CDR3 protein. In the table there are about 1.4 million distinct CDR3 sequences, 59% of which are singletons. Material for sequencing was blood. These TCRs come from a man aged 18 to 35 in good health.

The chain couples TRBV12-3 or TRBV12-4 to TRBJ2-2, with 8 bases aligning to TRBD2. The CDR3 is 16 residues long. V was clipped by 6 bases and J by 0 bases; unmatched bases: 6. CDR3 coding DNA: TGTGCCAGCAGAAATAGCGGGATGTCGAACACCGGGGAGCTGTTTTTT. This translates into CASRNSGMSNTGELFF.

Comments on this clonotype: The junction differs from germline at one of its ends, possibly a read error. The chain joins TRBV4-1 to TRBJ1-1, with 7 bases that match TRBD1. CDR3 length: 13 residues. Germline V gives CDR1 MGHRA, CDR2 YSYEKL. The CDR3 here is CAGSQDKGAGAFF. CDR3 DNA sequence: TGCGCCGGCAGCCAAGATAAGGGGGCTGGAGCTTTCTTT.

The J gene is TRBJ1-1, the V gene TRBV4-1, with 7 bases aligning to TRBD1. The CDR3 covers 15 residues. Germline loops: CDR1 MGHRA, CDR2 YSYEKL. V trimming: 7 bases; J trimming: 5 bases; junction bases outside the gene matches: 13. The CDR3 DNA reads TGCGCCAGCACCAGGGGGTGGACGGAAAGGACTGAAGCTTTCTTT. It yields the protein CASTRGWTERTEAFF.

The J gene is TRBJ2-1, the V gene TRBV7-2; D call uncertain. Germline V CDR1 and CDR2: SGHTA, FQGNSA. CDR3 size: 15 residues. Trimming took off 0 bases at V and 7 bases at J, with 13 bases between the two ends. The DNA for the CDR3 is TGTGCCAGCAGCTTAGCGGGCCAGAAAAGGAATGAGCAGTTCTTC. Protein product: CASSLAGQKRNEQFF.

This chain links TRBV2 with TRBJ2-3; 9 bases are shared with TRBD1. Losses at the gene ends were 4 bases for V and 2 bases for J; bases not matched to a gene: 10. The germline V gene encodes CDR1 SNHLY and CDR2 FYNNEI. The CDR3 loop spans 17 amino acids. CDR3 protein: CASSGLTGGASTDTQYF. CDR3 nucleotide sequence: TGTGCCAGCAGTGGTCTCACAGGGGGCGCATCCACAGATACGCAGTATTTT.

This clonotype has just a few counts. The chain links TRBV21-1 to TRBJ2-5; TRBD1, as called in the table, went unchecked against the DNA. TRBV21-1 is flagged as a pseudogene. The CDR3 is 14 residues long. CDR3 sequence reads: CASSKEGQPDTQYF. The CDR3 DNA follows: TGTGCCAGCAGCAAAGAGGGACAGCCGGACACCCAGTACTTC.